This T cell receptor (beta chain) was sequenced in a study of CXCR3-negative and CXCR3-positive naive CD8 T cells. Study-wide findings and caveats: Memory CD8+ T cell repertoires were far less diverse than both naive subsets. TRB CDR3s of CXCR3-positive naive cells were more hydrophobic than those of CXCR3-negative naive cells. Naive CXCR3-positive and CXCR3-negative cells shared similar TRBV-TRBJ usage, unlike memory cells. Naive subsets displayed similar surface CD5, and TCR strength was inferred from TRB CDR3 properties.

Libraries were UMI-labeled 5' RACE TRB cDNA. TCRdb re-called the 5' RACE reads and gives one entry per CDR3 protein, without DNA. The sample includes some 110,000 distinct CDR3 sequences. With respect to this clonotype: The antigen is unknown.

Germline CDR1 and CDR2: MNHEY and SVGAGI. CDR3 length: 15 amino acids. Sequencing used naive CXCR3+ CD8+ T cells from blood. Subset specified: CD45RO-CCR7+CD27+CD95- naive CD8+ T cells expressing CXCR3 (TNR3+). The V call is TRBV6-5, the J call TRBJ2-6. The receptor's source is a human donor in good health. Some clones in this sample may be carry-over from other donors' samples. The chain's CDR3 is CASSYGLSGANVLTF.